These T cell receptor beta chains were read from a single sample in a study of blood T cell repertoires in COVID-19. The protocol was immunoSEQ multiplex PCR, while the TCRdb copy is restricted to in-frame clones and leaves out a portion. The sample holds 200,000 to 250,000 clones, 83% seen once. Sequenced input: peripheral blood. The receptors were gathered from a woman under 40 with COVID-19, enrolled during active disease. The CDR3 runs from the conserved cysteine through the conserved F or W. Each record gives: J gene, D gene, clone size, CDR3 length, V gene, CDR3 DNA, CDR3 protein. D genes are given only for firm matches. Clone sizes are given selectively: once, few, many, or a class where the clone is expanded.

>TRBJ1-2|-|-|13|TRBV29-1
TGCAGCGTATTGACAGGATTTGCTGGTGGCTACACCTTC
CSVLTGFAGGYTF
>TRBJ1-3|-|-|11|TRBV29-1
TGCAGCGTTGAGTCAGGAAACACCATATATTTT
CSVESGNTIYF
>TRBJ1-5|-|-|13|TRBV28
TGTGCCAGCACCGGGACACGCAATCAGCCCCAGCATTTT
CASTGTRNQPQHF
>TRBJ2-1|TRBD2|-|23|TRBV4-2
TGTGCCAGCAGCCAAGAGCGGTGGTCAGCAGGACTAGCGGGAGGGCCGATCTACAATGAGCAGTTCTTC
CASSQERWSAGLAGGPIYNEQFF
>TRBJ2-2|TRBD1|-|17|TRBV6-2/TRBV6-3
TGTGCCAGCAGTTACTTTACCGGGACAGGGGTGCCCGGGGAGCTGTTTTTT
CASSYFTGTGVPGELFF
>TRBJ1-2|-|few|17|TRBV29-1
TGCAGCGTTGAATCGTGGGTCAGGGCCAAAACTAACTATGGCTACACCTTC
CSVESWVRAKTNYGYTF
>TRBJ1-2|TRBD1|-|15|TRBV2
TGTGCCAGCCTTGAAACGGGACAGGGGGTCTATGGCTACACCTTC
CASLETGQGVYGYTF
>TRBJ2-2|TRBD2|-|15|TRBV5-1
TGCGCCAGCAGCTGGGGACTAGCGGGAGCCGGGGAGCTGTTTTTT
CASSWGLAGAGELFF
>TRBJ2-3|-|-|15|TRBV24-1
TGTGCCACCAGTGATCCGTCGAGCAGCACAGATACGCAGTATTTT
CATSDPSSSTDTQYF
>TRBJ2-1|-|-|13|TRBV10-3
TGTGCCACCGCGGACAAGGTAGTGGATGAGCAGTTCTTC
CATADKVVDEQFF
>TRBJ1-2|TRBD1|-|14|TRBV13
TGTGCCAGCAGCTTGGTACAGGGGGGCTATGGCTACACCTTC
CASSLVQGGYGYTF
>TRBJ2-3|TRBD2|-|17|TRBV4-3
TGCGCCAGCAGCCAAGATCGGGGGGGCAAGAGCACAGATACGCAGTATTTT
CASSQDRGGKSTDTQYF
>TRBJ2-7|TRBD1|-|17|TRBV18
TGTGCCAGCTCACCACCGAATCCCGGGACAGGGGTCTACGAGCAGTACTTC
CASSPPNPGTGVYEQYF
>TRBJ1-1|TRBD1|-|15|TRBV7-9
TGTGCCAGCAGCTTATCCGCAGGGGGCAGCACTGAAGCTTTCTTT
CASSLSAGGSTEAFF
>TRBJ1-4|-|-|13|TRBV25-1
TGTGCCAGCACAGGGGTGGCTAATGAAAAACTGTTTTTT
CASTGVANEKLFF
>TRBJ2-6|-|-|16|TRBV30
TGTGCCTGGAGTGGGGTTCGGGACATTGGGGCCAACGTCCTGACTTTC
CAWSGVRDIGANVLTF